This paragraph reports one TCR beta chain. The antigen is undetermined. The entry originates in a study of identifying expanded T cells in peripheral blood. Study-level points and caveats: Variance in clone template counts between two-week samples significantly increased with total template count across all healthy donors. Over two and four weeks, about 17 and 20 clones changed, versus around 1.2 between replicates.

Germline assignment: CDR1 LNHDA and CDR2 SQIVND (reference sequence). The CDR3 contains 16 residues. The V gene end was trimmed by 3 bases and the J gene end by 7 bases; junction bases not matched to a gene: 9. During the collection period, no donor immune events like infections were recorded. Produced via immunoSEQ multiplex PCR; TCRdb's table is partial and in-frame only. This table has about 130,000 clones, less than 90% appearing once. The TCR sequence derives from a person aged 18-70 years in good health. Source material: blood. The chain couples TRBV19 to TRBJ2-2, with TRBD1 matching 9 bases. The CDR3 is CASSILGTGMGGELFF. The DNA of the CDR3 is TGTGCCAGTAGTATCCTCGGGACAGGGATGGGCGGGGAGCTGTTTTTT.